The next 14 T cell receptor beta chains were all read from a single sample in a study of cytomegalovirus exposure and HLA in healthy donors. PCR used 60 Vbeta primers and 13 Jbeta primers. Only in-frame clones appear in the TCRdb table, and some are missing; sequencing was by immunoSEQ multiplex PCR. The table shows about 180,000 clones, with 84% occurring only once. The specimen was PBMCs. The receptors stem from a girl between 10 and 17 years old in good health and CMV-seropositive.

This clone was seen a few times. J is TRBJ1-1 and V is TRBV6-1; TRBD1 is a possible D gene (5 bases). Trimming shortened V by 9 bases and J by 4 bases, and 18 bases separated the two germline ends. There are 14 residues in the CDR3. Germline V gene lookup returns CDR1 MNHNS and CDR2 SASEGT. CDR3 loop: CASSLLRQSTEAFF. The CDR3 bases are TGTGCCAGTTCTTTGCTCCGACAGTCCACTGAAGCTTTCTTT.

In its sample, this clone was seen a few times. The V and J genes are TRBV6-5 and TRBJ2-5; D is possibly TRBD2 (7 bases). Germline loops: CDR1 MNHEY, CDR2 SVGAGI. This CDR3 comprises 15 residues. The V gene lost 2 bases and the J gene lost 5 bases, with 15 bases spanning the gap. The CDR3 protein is CASSYTGEGGETQYF. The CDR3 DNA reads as TGTGCCAGCAGTTACACGGGCGAGGGGGGGGAGACCCAGTACTTC.

The DNA of the CDR3 is TGTGCCAGTAGTTTTCGGATCAGCGGAACCCTAGGAAACACCATATATTTT. This codes for CASSFRISGTLGNTIYF. V is TRBV19 and J is TRBJ1-3; D unresolved. The CDR3 consists of 17 residues. Germline V gene data show CDR1 as LNHDA and CDR2 as SQIVND (reference sequence). V was clipped by 5 bases and J by 4 bases, with 21 bases between them.

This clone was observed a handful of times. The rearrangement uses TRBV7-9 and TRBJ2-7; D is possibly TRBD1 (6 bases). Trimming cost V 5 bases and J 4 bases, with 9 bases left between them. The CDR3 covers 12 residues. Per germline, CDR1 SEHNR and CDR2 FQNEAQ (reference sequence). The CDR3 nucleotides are TGTGCCAGCAGCCTCGGACAGTACGAGCAGTACTTC. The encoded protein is CASSLGQYEQYF.

The CDR3 loop reads CAGGRGGRTEAFF. DNA of the CDR3: TGTGCCGGGGGTAGGGGAGGGAGGACTGAAGCTTTCTTT. This sequence joins TRBV30 and TRBJ1-1; possible D gene TRBD1, 5 bases. There are 13 residues in the CDR3. Germline-derived CDR1 and CDR2 are GTSNPN and SVGIG (reference sequence). Trimming stripped 8 bases from V and 5 bases from J, with 18 bases between.

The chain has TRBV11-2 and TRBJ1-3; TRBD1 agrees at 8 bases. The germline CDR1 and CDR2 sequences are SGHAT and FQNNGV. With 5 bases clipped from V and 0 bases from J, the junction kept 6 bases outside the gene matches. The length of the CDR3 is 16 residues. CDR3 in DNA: TGTGCCAGCAGCCGGGACAGGTCTTACTCTGGAAACACCATATATTTT. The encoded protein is CASSRDRSYSGNTIYF.

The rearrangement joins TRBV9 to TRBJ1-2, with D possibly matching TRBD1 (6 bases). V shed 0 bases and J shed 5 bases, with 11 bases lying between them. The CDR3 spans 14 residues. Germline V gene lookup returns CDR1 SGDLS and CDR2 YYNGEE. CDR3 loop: CASSVVGGLYGYTF. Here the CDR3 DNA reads TGTGCCAGCAGCGTAGTCGGGGGGCTGTATGGCTACACCTTC.

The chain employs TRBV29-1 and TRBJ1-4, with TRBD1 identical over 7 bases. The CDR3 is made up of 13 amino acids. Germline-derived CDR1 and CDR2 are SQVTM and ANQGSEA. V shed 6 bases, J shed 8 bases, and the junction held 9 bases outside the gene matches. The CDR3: CSVYDRVGEKLFF. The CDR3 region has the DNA TGCAGCGTCTACGACAGGGTAGGAGAAAAACTGTTTTTT. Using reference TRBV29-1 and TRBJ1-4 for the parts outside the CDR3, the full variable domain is SAVISQKPSRDICQRGTSLTIQCQVDSQVTMMFWYRQQPGQSLTLIATANQGSEATYESGFVIDKFPISRPNLTFSTLTVSNMSPEDSSIYLCSVYDRVGEKLFFGSGTQLSVL.

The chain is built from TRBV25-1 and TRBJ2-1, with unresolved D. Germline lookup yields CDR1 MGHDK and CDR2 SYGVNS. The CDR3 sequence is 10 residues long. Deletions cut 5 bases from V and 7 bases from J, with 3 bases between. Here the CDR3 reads CASSRNEQFF. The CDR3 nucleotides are TGTGCCAGCAGTCGGAATGAGCAGTTCTTC.

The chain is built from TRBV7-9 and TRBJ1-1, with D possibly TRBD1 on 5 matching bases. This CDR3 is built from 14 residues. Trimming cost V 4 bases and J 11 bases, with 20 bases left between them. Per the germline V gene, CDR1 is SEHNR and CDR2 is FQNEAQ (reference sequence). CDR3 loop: CASSSTAGDSRAFF. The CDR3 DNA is TGTGCCAGCAGCTCAACAGCAGGAGACAGCAGGGCTTTCTTT.

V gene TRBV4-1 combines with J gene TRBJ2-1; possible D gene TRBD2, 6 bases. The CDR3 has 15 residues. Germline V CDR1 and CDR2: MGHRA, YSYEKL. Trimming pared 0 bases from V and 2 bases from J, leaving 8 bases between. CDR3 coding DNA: TGCGCCAGCAGCCAAGATGGGGGGACCTACAATGAGCAGTTCTTC. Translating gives CASSQDGGTYNEQFF.

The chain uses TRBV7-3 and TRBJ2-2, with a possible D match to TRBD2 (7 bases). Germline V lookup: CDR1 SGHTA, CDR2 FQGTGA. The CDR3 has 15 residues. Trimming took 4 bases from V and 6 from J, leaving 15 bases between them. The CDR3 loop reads CASSWTQGGAGELFF. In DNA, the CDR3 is TGTGCCAGCAGCTGGACTCAAGGGGGGGCCGGGGAGCTGTTTTTT.

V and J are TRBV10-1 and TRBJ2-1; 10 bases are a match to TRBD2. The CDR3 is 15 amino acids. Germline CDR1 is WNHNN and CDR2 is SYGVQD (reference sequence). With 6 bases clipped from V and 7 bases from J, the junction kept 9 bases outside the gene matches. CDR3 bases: TGCGCCAGCAGGAGTGGGAGCGGGGGGGCGAATGAGCAGTTCTTC. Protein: CASRSGSGGANEQFF.

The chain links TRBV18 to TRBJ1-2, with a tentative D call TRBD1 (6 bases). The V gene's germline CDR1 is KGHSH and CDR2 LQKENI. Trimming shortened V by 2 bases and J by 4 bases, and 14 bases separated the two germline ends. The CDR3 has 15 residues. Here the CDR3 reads CASSPESGQRYGYTF. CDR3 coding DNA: TGTGCCAGCTCACCAGAATCAGGACAGCGCTATGGCTACACCTTC.